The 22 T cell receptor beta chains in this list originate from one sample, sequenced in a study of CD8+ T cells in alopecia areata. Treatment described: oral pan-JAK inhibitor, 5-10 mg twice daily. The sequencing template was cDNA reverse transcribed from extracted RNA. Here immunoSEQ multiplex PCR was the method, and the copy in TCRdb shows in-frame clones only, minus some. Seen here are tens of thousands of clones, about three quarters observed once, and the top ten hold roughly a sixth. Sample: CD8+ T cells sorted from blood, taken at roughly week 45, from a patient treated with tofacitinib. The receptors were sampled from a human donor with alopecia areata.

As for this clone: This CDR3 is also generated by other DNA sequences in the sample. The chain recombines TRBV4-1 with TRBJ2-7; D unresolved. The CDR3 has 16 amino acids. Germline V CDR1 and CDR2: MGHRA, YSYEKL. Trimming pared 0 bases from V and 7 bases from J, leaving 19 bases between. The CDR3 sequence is CASSQDSGPVLGEQYF. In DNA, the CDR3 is TGCGCCAGCAGCCAAGATTCGGGTCCCGTGCTGGGGGAGCAGTACTTC.

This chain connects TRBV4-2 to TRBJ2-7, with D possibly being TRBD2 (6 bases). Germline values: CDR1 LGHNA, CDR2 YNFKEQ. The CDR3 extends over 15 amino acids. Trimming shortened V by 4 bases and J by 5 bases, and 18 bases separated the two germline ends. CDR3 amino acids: CASSPAASEGHEQYF. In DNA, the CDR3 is TGTGCCAGCAGCCCAGCGGCCTCGGAGGGGCACGAGCAGTACTTC.

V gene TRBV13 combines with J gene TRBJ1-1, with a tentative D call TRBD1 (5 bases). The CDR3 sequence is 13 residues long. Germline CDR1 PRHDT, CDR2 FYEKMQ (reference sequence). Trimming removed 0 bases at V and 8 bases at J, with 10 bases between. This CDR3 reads CASSLGQGREAFF. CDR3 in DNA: TGTGCCAGCAGCTTAGGGCAGGGAAGGGAAGCTTTCTTT.

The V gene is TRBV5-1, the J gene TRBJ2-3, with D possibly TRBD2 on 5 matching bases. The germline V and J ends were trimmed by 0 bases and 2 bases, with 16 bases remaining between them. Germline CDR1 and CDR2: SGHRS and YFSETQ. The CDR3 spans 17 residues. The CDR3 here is CASSLARERGNTDTQYF. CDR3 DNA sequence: TGCGCCAGCAGCTTGGCAAGGGAGCGAGGTAACACAGATACGCAGTATTTT. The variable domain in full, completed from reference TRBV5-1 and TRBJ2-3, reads KAGVTQTPRYLIKTRGQQVTLSCSPISGHRSVSWYQQTPGQGLQFLFEYFSETQRNKGNFPGRFSGRQFSNSRSEMNVSTLELGDSALYLCASSLARERGNTDTQYFGPGTRLTVL.

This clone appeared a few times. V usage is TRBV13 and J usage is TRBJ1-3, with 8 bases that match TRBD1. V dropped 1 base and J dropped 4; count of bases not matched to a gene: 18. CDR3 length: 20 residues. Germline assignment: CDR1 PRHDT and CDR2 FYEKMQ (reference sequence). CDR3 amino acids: CASSLVLEDREQIHGNTIYF. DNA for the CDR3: TGTGCCAGCAGCTTAGTTCTTGAGGACAGGGAGCAGATTCACGGAAACACCATATATTTT.

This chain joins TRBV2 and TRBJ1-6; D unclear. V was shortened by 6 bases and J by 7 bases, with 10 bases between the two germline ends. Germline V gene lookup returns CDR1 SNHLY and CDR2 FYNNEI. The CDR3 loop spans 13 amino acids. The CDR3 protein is CASSALQNSPLHF. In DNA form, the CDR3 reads TGTGCCAGCAGCGCCTTACAGAATTCACCCCTCCACTTT. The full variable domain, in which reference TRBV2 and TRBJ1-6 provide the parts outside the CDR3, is EPEVTQTPSHQVTQMGQEVILRCVPISNHLYFYWYRQILGQKVEFLVSFYNNEISEKSEIFDDQFSVERPDGSNFTLKIRSTKLEDSAMYFCASSALQNSPLHFGNGTRLTVT.

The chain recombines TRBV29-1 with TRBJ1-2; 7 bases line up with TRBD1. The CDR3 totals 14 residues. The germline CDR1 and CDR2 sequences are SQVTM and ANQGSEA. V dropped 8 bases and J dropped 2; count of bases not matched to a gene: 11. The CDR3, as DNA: TGCAGCCCTGTCGTGTTAGGGGGCAACTATGGCTACACCTTC. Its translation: CSPVVLGGNYGYTF.

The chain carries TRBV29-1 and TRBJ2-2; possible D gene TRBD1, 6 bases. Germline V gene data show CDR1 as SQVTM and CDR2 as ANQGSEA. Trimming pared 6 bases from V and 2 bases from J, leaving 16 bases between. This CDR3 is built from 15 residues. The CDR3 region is CSVGDRDINTGELFF. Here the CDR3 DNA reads TGCAGCGTGGGCGACCGGGACATCAACACCGGGGAGCTGTTTTTT.

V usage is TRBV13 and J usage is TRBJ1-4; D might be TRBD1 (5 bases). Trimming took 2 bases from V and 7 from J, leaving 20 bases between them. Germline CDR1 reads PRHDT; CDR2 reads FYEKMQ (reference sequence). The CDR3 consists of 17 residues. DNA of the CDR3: TGTGCCAGCAGCTTACTAGTTCGGGGGGTGGTCGGTGAAAAACTGTTTTTT. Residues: CASSLLVRGVVGEKLFF.

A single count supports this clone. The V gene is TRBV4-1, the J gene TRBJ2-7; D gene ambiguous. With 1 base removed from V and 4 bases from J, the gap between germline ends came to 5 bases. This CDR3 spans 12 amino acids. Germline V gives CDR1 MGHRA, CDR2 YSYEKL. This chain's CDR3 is CASSQGGYEQYF. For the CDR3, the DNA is TGCGCCAGCAGCCAAGGGGGTTACGAGCAGTACTTC.

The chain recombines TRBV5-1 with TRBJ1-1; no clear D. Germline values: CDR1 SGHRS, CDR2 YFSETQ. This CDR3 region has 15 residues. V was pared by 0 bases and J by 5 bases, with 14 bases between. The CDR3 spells CASSLGPGVGTEAFF. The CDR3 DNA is TGCGCCAGCAGCTTGGGTCCTGGGGTGGGAACTGAAGCTTTCTTT.

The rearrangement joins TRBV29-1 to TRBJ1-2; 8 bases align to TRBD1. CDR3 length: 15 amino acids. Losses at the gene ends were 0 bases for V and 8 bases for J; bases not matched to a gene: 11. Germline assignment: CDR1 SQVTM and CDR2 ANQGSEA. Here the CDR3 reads CSVEERDRGFRGYTF. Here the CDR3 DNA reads TGCAGCGTTGAAGAACGAGACAGGGGCTTTAGAGGCTACACCTTC.

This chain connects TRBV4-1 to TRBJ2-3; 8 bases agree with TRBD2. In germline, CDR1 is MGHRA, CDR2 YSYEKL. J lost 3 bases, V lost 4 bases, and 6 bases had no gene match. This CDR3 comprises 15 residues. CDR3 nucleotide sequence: TGCGCCAGCAGCCTCCGGGGGGGCTCAACAGATACGCAGTATTTT. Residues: CASSLRGGSTDTQYF.

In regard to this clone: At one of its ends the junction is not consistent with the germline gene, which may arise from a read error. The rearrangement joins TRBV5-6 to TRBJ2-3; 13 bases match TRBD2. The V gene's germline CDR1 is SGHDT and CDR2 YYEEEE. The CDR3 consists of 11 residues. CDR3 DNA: TGTGCCAGCAGCACCGGGACTAGCGGGGTCTTT. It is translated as CASSTGTSGVF.

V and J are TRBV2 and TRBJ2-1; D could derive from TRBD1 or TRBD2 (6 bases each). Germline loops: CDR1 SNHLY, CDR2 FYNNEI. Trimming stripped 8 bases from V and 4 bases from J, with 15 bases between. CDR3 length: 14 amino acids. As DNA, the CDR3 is TGTGCCAGCGAGAGGGGGGCCCCTTACAATGAGCAGTTCTTC. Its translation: CASERGAPYNEQFF.

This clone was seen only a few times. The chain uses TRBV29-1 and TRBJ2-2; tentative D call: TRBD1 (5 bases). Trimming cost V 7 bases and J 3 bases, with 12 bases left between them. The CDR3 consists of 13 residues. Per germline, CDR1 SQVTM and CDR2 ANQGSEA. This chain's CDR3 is CSALARDTGELFF. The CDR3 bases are TGCAGCGCCCTGGCCAGGGACACCGGGGAGCTGTTTTTT.

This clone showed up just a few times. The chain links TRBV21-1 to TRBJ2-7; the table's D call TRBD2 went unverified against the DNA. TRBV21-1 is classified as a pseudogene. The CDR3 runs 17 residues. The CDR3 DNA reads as TGTGCCAGCAGCAAAGAGGTATGCCTAGCGAGGTATTACGAGCAGTACTTC. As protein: CASSKEVCLARYYEQYF.

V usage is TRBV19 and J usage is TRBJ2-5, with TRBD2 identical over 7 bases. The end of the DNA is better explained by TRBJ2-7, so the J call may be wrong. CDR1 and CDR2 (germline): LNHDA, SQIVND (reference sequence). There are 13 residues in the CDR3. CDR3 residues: CASAAGGGYEQYF. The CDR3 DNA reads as TGTGCCAGTGCCGCTGGCGGGGGCTACGAGCAGTACTTC.

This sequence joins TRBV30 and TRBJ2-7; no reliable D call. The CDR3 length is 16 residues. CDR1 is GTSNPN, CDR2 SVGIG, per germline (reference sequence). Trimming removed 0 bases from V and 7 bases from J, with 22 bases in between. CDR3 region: CAWSVQLVRVVREQYF. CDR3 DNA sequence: TGTGCCTGGAGTGTACAGTTGGTTCGAGTGGTGCGGGAGCAGTACTTC.

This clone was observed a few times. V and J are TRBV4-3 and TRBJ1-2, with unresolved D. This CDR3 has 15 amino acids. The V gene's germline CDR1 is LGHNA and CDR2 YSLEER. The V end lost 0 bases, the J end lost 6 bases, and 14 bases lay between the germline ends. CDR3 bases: TGCGCCAGCAGCCAAGATCCAAAGGGTCAGGATGGCTACACCTTC. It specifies CASSQDPKGQDGYTF.

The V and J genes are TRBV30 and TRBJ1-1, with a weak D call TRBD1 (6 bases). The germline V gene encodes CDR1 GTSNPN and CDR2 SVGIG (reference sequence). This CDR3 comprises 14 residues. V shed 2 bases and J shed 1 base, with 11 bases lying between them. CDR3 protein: CAWSRGGTNTEAFF. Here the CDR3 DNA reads TGTGCCTGGAGTAGAGGGGGGACGAACACTGAAGCTTTCTTT.

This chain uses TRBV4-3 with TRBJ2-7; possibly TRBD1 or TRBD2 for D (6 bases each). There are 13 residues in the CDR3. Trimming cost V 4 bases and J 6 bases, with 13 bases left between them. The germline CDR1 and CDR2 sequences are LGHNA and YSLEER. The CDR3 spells CASSPKQGGEQYF. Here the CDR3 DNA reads TGCGCCAGCAGCCCGAAACAGGGAGGCGAGCAGTACTTC.